The 12 T cell receptor beta chains in this list originate from one sample, sequenced in a study of breast tumors, draining lymph nodes, adjacent tissues. TCRdb itself ran the multiplex PCR reads through MiXCR, one entry per CDR3 protein. The sample contains approximately 190,000 distinct CDR3 sequences, 31% of which appear only once. The lymph nodes were axillary draining lymph nodes from breast cancer patients. Sequences were obtained from axillary lymph node tissue. The receptor source for this set is a female donor with breast cancer. Some clones in this sample may be carry-over from other donors' samples.

A remark on this clonotype: At one boundary the junction diverges from the germline segment, which might be a read error. The rearrangement uses TRBV7-9 and TRBJ2-3; 11 bases are a match to TRBD2. From germline, CDR1 is SEHNR and CDR2 FQNEAQ (reference sequence). CDR3 length: 15 amino acids. As DNA, the CDR3 is TGCGCCAGCAGCTTGTTAGCGGGAGGGCCGGATGAGCAGTATTTT. It encodes CASSLLAGGPDEQYF.

This clonotype appeared many times. The rearrangement links TRBV3-1 to TRBJ1-6, with a weak D call TRBD1 (6 bases). Germline CDR1 and CDR2: LGHDT and YNNKEL (reference sequence). There are 13 residues in the CDR3. Trimming took off 6 bases at V and 9 bases at J, with 12 bases between the two ends. CDR3 amino acids: CASRMDSGSPLHF. The CDR3 DNA reads TGTGCCAGCAGGATGGACAGCGGTTCACCCCTCCACTTT.

Concerning this clonotype: The junction departs from the called germline gene at one end, perhaps through a read error. CDR3 protein: CATSRDLGSPYRGSYGQYF. Written as DNA, the CDR3 is TGTGCCACCAGCAGAGATCTGGGCAGCCCCTATAGGGGCTCCTACGGGCAGTACTTC. The chain combines TRBV15 with TRBJ2-7, with a possible D match to TRBD1 (5 bases). CDR1 and CDR2 (germline): LNHNV, YYDKDF (reference sequence). This CDR3 is 19 amino acids long.

This clonotype appeared many times. The CDR3 nucleotides read TGTGCCAGTAGTATAGCGGACAGGCTAAGTGAAAAACTGTTTTTT. Translating it yields CASSIADRLSEKLFF. This chain links TRBV19 with TRBJ1-4, with 7 bases lining up with TRBD1. The junction had 6 bases not matched to a gene; V was cut back by 1 base and J by 7 bases. CDR1 is LNHDA, CDR2 SQIVND, per germline (reference sequence). The CDR3 spans 15 residues.

This clonotype was counted between two and nine times. A much larger clone sits a single nucleotide away, making a read error possible. This chain connects TRBV5-1 to TRBJ2-5; possibly TRBD1 for D (6 bases). Trimming stripped 4 bases from V and 8 bases from J, with 18 bases between. Germline-derived CDR1 and CDR2 are SGHRS and YFSETQ. This CDR3 region has 14 residues. The CDR3 sequence: CASSPTGRVDTQYF. The CDR3 bases are TGCGCCAGCAGCCCCACAGGGCGGGTAGACACCCAGTACTTC.

Many counts were recorded for this clonotype. The chain recombines TRBV5-5 with TRBJ2-7; D is ambiguous. This CDR3 comprises 14 residues. Germline V gene sequence: CDR1 SGHKS, CDR2 YYEKEE (reference sequence). The germline V and J ends were trimmed by 0 bases and 3 bases, with 10 bases remaining between them. The CDR3 protein is CASSLEDYLYEQYF. Here the CDR3 DNA reads TGTGCCAGCAGCTTGGAGGATTATCTCTACGAGCAGTACTTC.

At least ten counts were recorded for this clonotype. The chain links TRBV7-2 to TRBJ1-4; TRBD1 is a possible D gene (6 bases). The germline CDR1 and CDR2 sequences are SGHTA and FQGNSA. CDR3 size: 14 residues. V lost 1 base to trimming and J lost 7 bases, with 10 bases between them. CDR3 residues: CASSLDRTAEKLFF. The CDR3 nucleotides are TGTGCCAGCAGCTTAGATCGGACAGCTGAAAAACTGTTTTTT.

To note about this clonotype: It may be a read error: a sequence one base away is much more abundant. The CDR3 loop reads CSARDLRLSSEQYF. In nucleotides, the CDR3 is TGCAGTGCTAGAGACCTCCGGCTTAGCTCCGAGCAGTACTTC. The chain carries TRBV20-1 and TRBJ2-7; D is undetermined. The CDR3 consists of 14 residues. The V end was cut by 0 bases, the J end by 6 bases, with 15 bases between. CDR1 and CDR2 (germline): DFQATT, SNEGSKA (reference sequence).

This clonotype was observed at least ten times. The chain has TRBV7-2 and TRBJ2-7; 12 nucleotides match TRBD1. J gave up 4 bases and V 6 bases, and 7 bases lay outside the gene matches. The germline gives CDR1 SGHTA, CDR2 FQGNSA. The CDR3 is 15 amino acids. The DNA of the CDR3 is TGTGCCAGCAGTCTCGGGACAGGGGGCTTGTACGAGCAGTACTTC. Protein: CASSLGTGGLYEQYF. Full variable domain (rest looked up from reference TRBV7-2 and TRBJ2-7): GAGVSQSPSNKVTEKGKDVELRCDPISGHTALYWYRQSLGQGLEFLIYFQGNSAPDKSGLPSDRFSAERTGGSVSTLTIQRTQQEDSAVYLCASSLGTGGLYEQYFGPGTRLTVT.

Many counts were recorded for this clonotype. The gene calls are TRBV7-2 and TRBJ1-5; a weak D match, TRBD1 (6 bases). Germline CDR1 is SGHTA and CDR2 is FQGNSA. The CDR3 loop spans 13 amino acids. Trimming left V 5 bases short and J 7 bases short, with 12 bases between. Written as DNA, the CDR3 is TGTGCCAGCAGCCCACAGGGTAAGCAGCCCCAGCATTTT. It is translated as CASSPQGKQPQHF.

At least ten counts were recorded for this clonotype. The chain couples TRBV7-9 to TRBJ1-4, with D unclear. Germline CDR1 is SEHNR and CDR2 is FQNEAQ (reference sequence). The CDR3 runs 14 residues. The V end was cut by 5 bases, the J end by 7 bases, with 14 bases between. CDR3 coding DNA: TGTGCCAGCAGCCTGAGAGAAACAAGTGAAAAACTGTTTTTT. Protein sequence: CASSLRETSEKLFF.

The chain couples TRBV7-2 to TRBJ2-7; 13 bases are shared with TRBD2. The CDR3 runs 15 residues. V lost 5 bases and J lost 5; bases outside the gene matches: 6. Germline CDR1 and CDR2: SGHTA and FQGNSA. CDR3: CASSSTGTSGDEQYF. CDR3 in DNA: TGTGCCAGCAGCAGTACCGGGACTAGCGGGGACGAGCAGTACTTC.